These 13 T cell receptor beta chains originate from one sample sequenced in a study of cytomegalovirus exposure and HLA in healthy donors. Both 60 Vbeta primers and 13 Jbeta primers went into the PCR. Only in-frame clones appear in the TCRdb table, and some are missing; sequencing was by immunoSEQ multiplex PCR. The table records roughly 200,000 clones, roughly 73% of them present only once. The source material was PBMCs. These receptors all stem from a woman aged 25 to 45 in good health and CMV-seronegative.

The V and J genes are TRBV19 and TRBJ2-1; TRBD2 aligns across 10 bases. CDR1 LNHDA and CDR2 SQIVND come from the germline V gene (reference sequence). V was pared by 2 bases and J by 4 bases, with 2 bases of the junction left unmatched. This CDR3 has 15 amino acids. CDR3 sequence: CASSILAGDYNEQFF. The CDR3, as DNA: TGTGCCAGTAGTATACTAGCGGGAGATTACAATGAGCAGTTCTTC.

The chain couples TRBV4-2 to TRBJ2-5, with a possible D match to TRBD2 (6 bases). Trimming cost V 0 bases and J 2 bases, with 10 bases left between them. This CDR3 comprises 15 residues. Germline assignment: CDR1 LGHNA and CDR2 YNFKEQ. The CDR3 loop is CASSQDPSEQETQYF. The CDR3 DNA follows: TGTGCCAGCAGCCAAGACCCTAGCGAACAAGAGACCCAGTACTTC.

The J gene is TRBJ2-2, the V gene TRBV19; a weak D match, TRBD1 (7 bases). The CDR3 has 17 amino acids. V gave up 9 bases and J gave up 3 bases, with 23 bases separating them. In germline, CDR1 is LNHDA, CDR2 SQIVND (reference sequence). The DNA of the CDR3 is TGTGCCAGCCACGGCGGGGACAGTGGTCACGACACCGGGGAGCTGTTTTTT. Translating gives CASHGGDSGHDTGELFF.

This clone occurred a few times. This chain joins TRBV6-5 and TRBJ1-2; D uncertain. The CDR3 has 13 residues. The germline V gene encodes CDR1 MNHEY and CDR2 SVGAGI. Trimming pared 4 bases from V and 5 bases from J, leaving 11 bases between. CDR3 residues: CASSSIGSYGYTF. CDR3 nucleotide sequence: TGTGCCAGCAGTTCCATCGGGAGTTATGGCTACACCTTC.

The rearrangement links TRBV9 to TRBJ2-7, with 14 bases matching TRBD2. V gave up 3 bases and J gave up 3 bases; unmatched junction bases: 2. Germline V gene sequence: CDR1 SGDLS, CDR2 YYNGEE. The CDR3 is 15 residues long. The CDR3 loop is CASSAGTSGSYEQYF. CDR3 in DNA: TGTGCCAGCAGCGCCGGGACTAGCGGGAGCTACGAGCAGTACTTC.

The genes are TRBV27 and TRBJ1-5, with D unclear. The CDR3 has 12 residues. Trimming left V 5 bases short and J 10 bases short, with 12 bases between. Germline CDR1 is MNHEY and CDR2 is SMNVEV (reference sequence). CDR3 DNA: TGTGCCAGCAGTCAACCTCCGGGACCCCAGCATTTT. The encoded protein is CASSQPPGPQHF.

The V gene is TRBV7-2, the J gene TRBJ2-2, with TRBD2 matching 9 bases. The CDR3 has 15 residues. Trimming took 7 bases from V and 6 from J; bases not matched to a gene: 9. Germline values: CDR1 SGHTA, CDR2 FQGNSA. The CDR3 protein is CASTISGSRAGELFF. DNA of the CDR3: TGTGCCAGCACCATTAGCGGGAGTCGGGCCGGGGAGCTGTTTTTT.

The chain joins TRBV7-2 to TRBJ2-5; 7 bases are shared with TRBD1. Germline V lookup: CDR1 SGHTA, CDR2 FQGNSA. The CDR3 totals 14 residues. V dropped 5 bases and J dropped 2; count of bases not matched to a gene: 5. The CDR3 nucleotides read TGTGCCAGCAGCCCAACAGGGGTTCAAGAGACCCAGTACTTC. Translation gives CASSPTGVQETQYF. Full variable domain (remainder filled in from reference TRBV7-2 and TRBJ2-5): GAGVSQSPSNKVTEKGKDVELRCDPISGHTALYWYRQSLGQGLEFLIYFQGNSAPDKSGLPSDRFSAERTGGSVSTLTIQRTQQEDSAVYLCASSPTGVQETQYFGPGTRLLVL.

This clone came up once. The junction does not match germline at one end; this may be a read error. V and J are TRBV2 and TRBJ2-7, with TRBD1 as a possible D gene (6 bases). This CDR3 is 15 amino acids long. From germline, CDR1 is SNHLY and CDR2 FYNNEI. CDR3 protein: CASIELQGSSYEQYF. For the CDR3, the DNA is TGTGCCAGCATTGAACTACAGGGTAGCTCCTACGAGCAGTACTTC.

The V and J genes are TRBV18 and TRBJ2-7, with a weak D call TRBD2 (5 bases). The CDR3 covers 15 residues. Per germline, CDR1 KGHSH and CDR2 LQKENI. V gave up 6 bases and J gave up 3 bases, with 18 bases separating them. As DNA, the CDR3 is TGTGCCAGCTCCCTGATGGGAGCCCCCGACTACGAGCAGTACTTC. Translating it yields CASSLMGAPDYEQYF.

The CDR3 DNA follows: TGTGCCAGCAGTCCTTTTTTAGCGGGAGTGGTAGATACGCAGTATTTT. Translation gives CASSPFLAGVVDTQYF. This chain connects TRBV2 to TRBJ2-3; TRBD2 agrees at 9 bases. Per germline, CDR1 SNHLY and CDR2 FYNNEI. V lost 5 bases, J lost 5 bases, and 11 bases stayed unmatched. This CDR3 contains 16 residues.

The V and J genes are TRBV7-9 and TRBJ2-2; 12 bases align to TRBD2. CDR3 length equals 16 residues. Trimming removed 7 bases from V and 3 bases from J; junction bases left unmatched: 6. CDR1 is SEHNR and CDR2 is FQNEAQ in the germline V gene (reference sequence). The CDR3 DNA follows: TGTGCCAGCACAGGACTAGCGGGGAGTTACACCGGGGAGCTGTTTTTT. Encoded protein: CASTGLAGSYTGELFF.

The rearrangement links TRBV18 to TRBJ1-2; 7 nucleotides line up with TRBD1. The V gene's germline CDR1 is KGHSH and CDR2 LQKENI. V shed 4 bases, J shed 4 bases, and the junction held 9 bases outside the gene matches. The CDR3 is 15 residues long. Here the CDR3 DNA reads TGTGCCAGCTCACTTTCCGGGACAGAGCTCTATGGCTACACCTTC. Its protein product is CASSLSGTELYGYTF. Full variable domain (rest looked up from reference TRBV18 and TRBJ1-2): NAGVMQNPRHLVRRRGQEARLRCSPMKGHSHVYWYRQLPEEGLKFMVYLQKENIIDESGMPKERFSAEFPKEGPSILRIQQVVRGDSAAYFCASSLSGTELYGYTFGSGTRLTVV.